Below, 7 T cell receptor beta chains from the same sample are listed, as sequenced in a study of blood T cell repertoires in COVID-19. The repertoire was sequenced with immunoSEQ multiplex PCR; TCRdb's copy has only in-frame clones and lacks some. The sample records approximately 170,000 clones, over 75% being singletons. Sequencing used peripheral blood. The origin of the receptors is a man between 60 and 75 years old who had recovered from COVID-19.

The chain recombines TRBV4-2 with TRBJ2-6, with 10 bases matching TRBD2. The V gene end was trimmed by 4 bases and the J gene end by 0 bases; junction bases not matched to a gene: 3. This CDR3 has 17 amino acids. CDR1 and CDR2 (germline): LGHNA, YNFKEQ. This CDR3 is CASSPQRGGSGANVLTF. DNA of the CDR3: TGTGCCAGCAGCCCACAGCGGGGGGGCTCTGGGGCCAACGTCCTGACTTTC.

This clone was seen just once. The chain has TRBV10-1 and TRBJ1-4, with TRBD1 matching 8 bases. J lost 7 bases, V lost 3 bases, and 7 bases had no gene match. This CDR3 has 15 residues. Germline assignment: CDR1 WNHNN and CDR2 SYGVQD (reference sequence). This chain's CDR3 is CASSDKDRGSEKLFF. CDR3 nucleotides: TGCGCCAGCAGTGATAAAGACAGGGGAAGTGAAAAACTGTTTTTT.

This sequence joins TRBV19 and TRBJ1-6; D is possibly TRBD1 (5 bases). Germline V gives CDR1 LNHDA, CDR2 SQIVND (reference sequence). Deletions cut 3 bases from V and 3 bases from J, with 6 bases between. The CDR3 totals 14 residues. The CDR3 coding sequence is TGTGCCAGTAGTATGACAGACTATAATTCACCCCTCCACTTT. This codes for CASSMTDYNSPLHF.

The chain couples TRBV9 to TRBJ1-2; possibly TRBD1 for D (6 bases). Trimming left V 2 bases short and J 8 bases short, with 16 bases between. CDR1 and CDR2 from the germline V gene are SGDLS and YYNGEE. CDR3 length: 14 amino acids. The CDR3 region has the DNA TGTGCCAGCAGCGTTATCGATGCGAGGGGGGGCTACACCTTC. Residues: CASSVIDARGGYTF.

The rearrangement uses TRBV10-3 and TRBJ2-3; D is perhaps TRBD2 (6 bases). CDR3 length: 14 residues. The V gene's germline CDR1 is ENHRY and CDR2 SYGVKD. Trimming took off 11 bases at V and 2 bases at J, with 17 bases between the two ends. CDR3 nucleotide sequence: TGTGCCGCCCGGGACTTTTACAACACAGATACGCAGTATTTT. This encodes CAARDFYNTDTQYF.

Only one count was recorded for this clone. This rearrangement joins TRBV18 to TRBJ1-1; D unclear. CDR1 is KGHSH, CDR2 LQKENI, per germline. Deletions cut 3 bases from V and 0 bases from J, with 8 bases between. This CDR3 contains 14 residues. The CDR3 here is CASSPSEVNTEAFF. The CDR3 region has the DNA TGTGCCAGCTCACCGTCAGAAGTGAACACTGAAGCTTTCTTT.

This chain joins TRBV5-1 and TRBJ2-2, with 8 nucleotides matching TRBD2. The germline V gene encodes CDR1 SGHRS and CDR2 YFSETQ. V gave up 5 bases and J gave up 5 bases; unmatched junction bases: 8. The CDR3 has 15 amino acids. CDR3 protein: CASRSNGGETGELFF. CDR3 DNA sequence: TGCGCCAGCAGAAGTAACGGGGGGGAGACCGGGGAGCTGTTTTTT.